Each of the 17 T cell receptor beta chains below was sequenced from the same sample in a study of blood T cell repertoires in COVID-19. The repertoire was sequenced with immunoSEQ multiplex PCR; TCRdb's copy has only in-frame clones and lacks some. The sample carries fewer than 250,000 clones, around 80% recorded once. Sequencing was carried out using peripheral blood. All receptors derive from a woman over 75 with acute or convalescent COVID-19.

This clone was observed a single time. The chain employs TRBV7-2 and TRBJ1-2; D call uncertain. Germline CDR1 SGHTA, CDR2 FQGNSA. The CDR3 covers 14 residues. V was pared by 1 base and J by 8 bases, with 14 bases between. The chain's CDR3 is CASSLGGGYLGYTF. The CDR3 bases are TGTGCCAGCAGCTTAGGCGGAGGGTATCTCGGCTACACCTTC.

The rearrangement links TRBV18 to TRBJ1-4; 7 bases are a match to TRBD1. The CDR3 is 17 amino acids. The germline V gene encodes CDR1 KGHSH and CDR2 LQKENI. Germline trimming cut 0 bases from V and 0 bases from J; bases unmatched to any gene: 4. The CDR3 nucleotides are TGTGCCAGCTCACCACCAGGGGGCACTTCAACTAATGAAAAACTGTTTTTT. Translated: CASSPPGGTSTNEKLFF.

In its sample, this clone was seen a few times. This chain connects TRBV11-2 to TRBJ2-7; D is ambiguous. This CDR3 spans 12 amino acids. V lost 1 base to trimming and J lost 4 bases, with 5 bases between them. CDR1 and CDR2 (germline): SGHAT, FQNNGV. The chain's CDR3 is CASSLVGYEQYF. In nucleotides, the CDR3 is TGTGCCAGCAGCTTAGTCGGGTACGAGCAGTACTTC.

The chain employs TRBV4-1 and TRBJ2-2, with 9 positions matching TRBD1. CDR1 is MGHRA, CDR2 YSYEKL, per germline. The V segment lost 0 bases and the J segment 2 bases; nucleotides outside the gene matches: 1. The CDR3 runs 16 residues. Here the CDR3 reads CASSQEQGANTGELFF. In nucleotides, the CDR3 is TGCGCCAGCAGCCAAGAACAGGGGGCTAACACCGGGGAGCTGTTTTTT.

This clone was counted between two and nine times. The V call is TRBV7-9, the J call TRBJ2-3, with a weak D call TRBD2 (6 bases). V was cut by 5 bases and J by 0 bases, with 18 bases left in between. The germline gives CDR1 SEHNR, CDR2 FQNEAQ (reference sequence). This CDR3 region has 17 residues. The CDR3 is CASSLPPGGVSTDTQYF. The DNA for the CDR3 is TGTGCCAGCAGCCTGCCCCCGGGCGGGGTTAGCACAGATACGCAGTATTTT.

On this clone itself: The junction differs from germline at one of its ends, possibly a read error. The chain couples TRBV4-3 to TRBJ2-7; TRBD1 might be the D (6 bases). The CDR3 spans 14 residues. CDR1 is LGHNA, CDR2 YSLEER, per germline. CDR3 loop: CASSQDGTGHRISF. CDR3 nucleotide sequence: TGCGCCAGCAGCCAAGATGGGACGGGACACCGGATAAGCTTC.

V usage is TRBV2 and J usage is TRBJ1-3; weak D call: TRBD1 (5 bases). The germline CDR1 and CDR2 sequences are SNHLY and FYNNEI. V was clipped by 6 bases and J by 0 bases, with 15 bases between them. The length of the CDR3 is 16 residues. For the CDR3, the DNA is TGTGCCAGCAGGTTCAGGGCCCTCCTCTCTGGAAACACCATATATTTT. This encodes CASRFRALLSGNTIYF. The whole variable domain, remainder taken from reference TRBV2 and TRBJ1-3, is EPEVTQTPSHQVTQMGQEVILRCVPISNHLYFYWYRQILGQKVEFLVSFYNNEISEKSEIFDDQFSVERPDGSNFTLKIRSTKLEDSAMYFCASRFRALLSGNTIYFGEGSWLTVV.

The V call is TRBV27, the J call TRBJ1-1; the match to TRBD1 covers 9 bases. Germline V gives CDR1 MNHEY, CDR2 SMNVEV (reference sequence). The CDR3 consists of 15 residues. The ends lost 4 bases at V and 5 bases at J; junction bases unmatched: 8. This CDR3 is CASSSPGTGQTEAFF. CDR3 sequence (DNA): TGTGCCAGCAGTTCTCCCGGGACAGGGCAAACTGAAGCTTTCTTT.

The chain is built from TRBV14 and TRBJ1-5; 8 bases are shared with TRBD1. Germline CDR1 is SGHDN and CDR2 is FVKESK. V lost 5 bases, J lost 7 bases, and 4 bases stayed unmatched. The CDR3 loop spans 13 amino acids. The chain's CDR3 is CASSLQGGQPQHF. CDR3 coding DNA: TGTGCCAGCAGCTTACAGGGGGGCCAGCCCCAGCATTTT. The full variable domain, completed using reference TRBV14 and TRBJ1-5, is EAGVTQFPSHSVIEKGQTVTLRCDPISGHDNLYWYRRVMGKEIKFLLHFVKESKQDESGMPNNRFLAERTGGTYSTLKVQPAELEDSGVYFCASSLQGGQPQHFGDGTRLSIL.

This clone was seen more than once but under ten times. The genes are TRBV7-2 and TRBJ2-1; maybe TRBD1 (5 bases). CDR1 SGHTA and CDR2 FQGNSA come from the germline V gene. This CDR3 is built from 13 residues. Trimming took off 2 bases at V and 6 bases at J, with 8 bases between the two ends. CDR3 sequence: CASSLSQGNEQFF. The DNA for the CDR3 is TGTGCCAGCAGCTTAAGTCAGGGCAATGAGCAGTTCTTC. The entire variable domain, with the rest obtained from reference TRBV7-2 and TRBJ2-1, is as follows: GAGVSQSPSNKVTEKGKDVELRCDPISGHTALYWYRQSLGQGLEFLIYFQGNSAPDKSGLPSDRFSAERTGGSVSTLTIQRTQQEDSAVYLCASSLSQGNEQFFGPGTRLTVL.

The chain uses TRBV6-5 and TRBJ2-7; possibly TRBD1 for D (6 bases). Germline values: CDR1 MNHEY, CDR2 SVGAGI. V lost 0 bases and J lost 3, with 6 bases in between. CDR3 length: 13 amino acids. The CDR3 is CASSYSTGYEQYF. The CDR3 bases are TGTGCCAGCAGTTACTCGACAGGCTACGAGCAGTACTTC.

The chain couples TRBV7-8 to TRBJ1-1, with D possibly matching TRBD1 (6 bases). Germline CDR1 SGHVS, CDR2 FQNEAQ. Trimming took off 4 bases at V and 1 base at J, with 13 bases between the two ends. The length of the CDR3 is 15 residues. The CDR3 sequence is CASSSPWGRNTEAFF. The CDR3 DNA reads as TGTGCCAGCAGCTCCCCGTGGGGGCGGAACACTGAAGCTTTCTTT.

Of note for this clone: This CDR3 is also generated by other DNA sequences in the sample. The chain combines TRBV28 with TRBJ2-1, with TRBD2 as a possible D gene (6 bases). Per the germline V gene, CDR1 is MDHEN and CDR2 is SYDVKM. V was clipped by 3 bases and J by 7 bases, with 16 bases between them. The length of the CDR3 is 15 residues. As DNA, the CDR3 is TGTGCCAGCAGTTTTTTAGGGAATGGGGGGAATGAGCAGTTCTTC. Amino acid sequence: CASSFLGNGGNEQFF.

V usage is TRBV2 and J usage is TRBJ1-1, with TRBD1 matching 9 bases. This CDR3 has 14 amino acids. Germline CDR1 SNHLY, CDR2 FYNNEI. V gave up 5 bases and J gave up 3 bases; unmatched junction bases: 4. DNA of the CDR3: TGTGCCAGCAGTACCGGGACAGGGTACACTGAAGCTTTCTTT. This encodes CASSTGTGYTEAFF.

CDR3 loop: CASSLVTGGADEQYF. The CDR3 region has the DNA TGCGCCAGCAGCTTGGTTACAGGGGGCGCAGACGAGCAGTACTTC. V usage is TRBV5-1 and J usage is TRBJ2-7; the match to TRBD1 covers 9 bases. Looked up from germline, CDR1 is SGHRS and CDR2 is YFSETQ. V shed 0 bases, J shed 5 bases, and the junction held 6 bases outside the gene matches. The CDR3 consists of 15 residues.

The rearrangement uses TRBV3-1 (or the pseudogene TRBV3-2) and TRBJ2-1, with 7 nucleotides matching TRBD1. Germline V gene lookup returns CDR1 LGHDT and CDR2 YNNKEL (reference sequence). This CDR3 is built from 14 residues. V lost 7 bases and J lost 8; bases outside the gene matches: 11. For the CDR3, the DNA is TGTGCCAGCACCTCACGGGACAGTAAGCATGAGCAGTTCTTC. The encoded protein is CASTSRDSKHEQFF.

This chain connects TRBV7-8 to TRBJ1-2; 12 bases map to TRBD1. This CDR3 comprises 15 residues. Germline V gene lookup returns CDR1 SGHVS and CDR2 FQNEAQ. The V and J ends lost 1 base and 7 bases, in that order; junction bases with no gene match: 4. CDR3 coding DNA: TGTGCCAGCAGCTTAGGGGGACAGGGGGCGCGTGGCTACACCTTC. Translated, it gives CASSLGGQGARGYTF.